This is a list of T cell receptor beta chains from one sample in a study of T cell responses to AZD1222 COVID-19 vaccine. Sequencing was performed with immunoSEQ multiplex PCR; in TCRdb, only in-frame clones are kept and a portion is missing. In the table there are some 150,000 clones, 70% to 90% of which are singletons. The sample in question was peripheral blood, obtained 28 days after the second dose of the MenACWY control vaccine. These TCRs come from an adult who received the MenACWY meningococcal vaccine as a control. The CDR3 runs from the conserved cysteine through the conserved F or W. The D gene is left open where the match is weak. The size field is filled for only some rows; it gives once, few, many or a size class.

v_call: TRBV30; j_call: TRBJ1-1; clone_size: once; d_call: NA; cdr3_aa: CAGDESAGAFF; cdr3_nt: TGTGCCGGGGATGAGTCAGCTGGAGCTTTCTTT
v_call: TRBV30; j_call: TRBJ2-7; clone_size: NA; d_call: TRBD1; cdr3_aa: CAWTGGSYEQYF; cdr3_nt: TGTGCCTGGACAGGGGGCAGCTACGAGCAGTACTTC
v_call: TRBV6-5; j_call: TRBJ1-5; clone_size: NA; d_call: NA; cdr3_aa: CASSAGPGNQPQHF; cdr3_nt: TGTGCCAGCTCCGCAGGACCGGGCAATCAGCCCCAGCATTTT
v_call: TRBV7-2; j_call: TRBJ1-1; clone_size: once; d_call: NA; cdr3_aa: CASSSDTNTEAFF; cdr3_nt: TGTGCCAGCAGCTCGGACACGAACACTGAAGCTTTCTTT
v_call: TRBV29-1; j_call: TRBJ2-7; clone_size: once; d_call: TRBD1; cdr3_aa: CSAWDRMGEQYF; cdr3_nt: TGCAGCGCCTGGGACAGGATGGGGGAGCAGTACTTC
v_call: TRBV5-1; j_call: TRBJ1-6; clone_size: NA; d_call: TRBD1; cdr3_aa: CASSLDRGQHSPLHF; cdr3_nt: TGCGCCAGCAGCTTGGATAGGGGGCAACACTCACCCCTCCACTTT
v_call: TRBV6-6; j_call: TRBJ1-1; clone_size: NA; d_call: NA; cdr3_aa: CASSRSDGAGLDTEAFF; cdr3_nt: TGTGCCAGCAGTCGGTCCGACGGGGCGGGTTTGGACACTGAAGCTTTCTTT
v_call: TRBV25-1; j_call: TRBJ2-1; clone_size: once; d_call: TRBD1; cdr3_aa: CASSASPGGHNEQFF; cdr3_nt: TGTGCCAGCAGTGCTTCGCCAGGGGGACACAATGAGCAGTTCTTC
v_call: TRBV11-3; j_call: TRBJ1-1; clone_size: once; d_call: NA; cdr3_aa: CASSWERSVSEAFF; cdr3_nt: TGTGCCAGCAGCTGGGAGAGGTCCGTGTCGGAAGCTTTCTTT
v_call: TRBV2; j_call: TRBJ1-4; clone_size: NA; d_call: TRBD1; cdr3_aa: CASSEQGARTNEKLFF; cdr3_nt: TGTGCCAGCAGTGAACAGGGGGCGAGGACTAATGAAAAACTGTTTTTT
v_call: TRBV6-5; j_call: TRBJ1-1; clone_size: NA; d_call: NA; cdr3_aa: CASSYSGGEYTEAFF; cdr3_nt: TGTGCCAGCAGTTACTCAGGGGGAGAATACACTGAAGCTTTCTTT
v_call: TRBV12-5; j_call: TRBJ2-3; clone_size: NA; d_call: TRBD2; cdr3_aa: CASGSQRGFTDTQYF; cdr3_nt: TGTGCTAGTGGTTCTCAGCGGGGTTTCACAGATACGCAGTATTTT
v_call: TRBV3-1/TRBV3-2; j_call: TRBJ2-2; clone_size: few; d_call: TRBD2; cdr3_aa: CASSQDNLAGGGELFF; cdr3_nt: TGTGCCAGCAGCCAAGATAACCTAGCGGGAGGCGGGGAGCTGTTTTTT
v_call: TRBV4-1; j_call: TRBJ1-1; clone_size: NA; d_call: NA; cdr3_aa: CASSQDPGDTEAFF; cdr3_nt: TGCGCCAGCAGCCAAGACCCAGGAGACACTGAAGCTTTCTTT
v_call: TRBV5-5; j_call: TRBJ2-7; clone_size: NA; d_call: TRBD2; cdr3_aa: CASSLELVGRLAGANEQYF; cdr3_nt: TGTGCCAGCAGCTTGGAGCTGGTGGGAAGGCTAGCGGGAGCGAACGAGCAGTACTTC
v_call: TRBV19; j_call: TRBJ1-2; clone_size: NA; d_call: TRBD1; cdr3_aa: CASGGGALGGYTF; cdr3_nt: TGTGCCAGTGGAGGGGGCGCGTTGGGTGGCTACACCTTC
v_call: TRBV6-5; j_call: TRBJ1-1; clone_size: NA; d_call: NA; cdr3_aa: CASSFYLNTEAFF; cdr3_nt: TGTGCCAGCAGTTTTTACCTGAACACTGAAGCTTTCTTT
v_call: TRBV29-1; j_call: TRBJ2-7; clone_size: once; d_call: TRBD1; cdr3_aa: CSAGQGLPYEQYF; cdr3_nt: TGCAGCGCGGGACAGGGCCTTCCCTACGAGCAGTACTTC
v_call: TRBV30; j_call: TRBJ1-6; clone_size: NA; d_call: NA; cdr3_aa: CAWRLTGDSPLHF; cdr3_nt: TGTGCCTGGAGACTGACAGGTGATTCACCCCTCCACTTT
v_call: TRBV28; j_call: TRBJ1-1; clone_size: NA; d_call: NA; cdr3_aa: CASSLSPGAGYTEAFF; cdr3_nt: TGTGCCAGCAGTTTATCTCCAGGGGCAGGATACACTGAAGCTTTCTTT
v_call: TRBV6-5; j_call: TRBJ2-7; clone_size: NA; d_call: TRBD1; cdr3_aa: CASSPWTGEQYF; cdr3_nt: TGTGCCAGCAGCCCATGGACAGGCGAGCAGTACTTC
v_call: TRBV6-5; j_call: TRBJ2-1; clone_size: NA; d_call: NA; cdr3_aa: CASSYPSGLANEQFF; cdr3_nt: TGTGCCAGCAGTTACCCGAGTGGACTTGCTAATGAGCAGTTCTTC
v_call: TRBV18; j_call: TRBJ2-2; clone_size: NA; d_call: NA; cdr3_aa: CASSLRGGSTGELFF; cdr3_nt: TGTGCCAGCTCACTCAGGGGAGGGAGCACCGGGGAGCTGTTTTTT
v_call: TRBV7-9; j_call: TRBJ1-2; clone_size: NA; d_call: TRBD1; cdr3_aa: CASSPGTGGYFNYGYTF; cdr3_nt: TGTGCCAGCAGCCCTGGGACAGGGGGCTACTTTAACTATGGCTACACCTTC
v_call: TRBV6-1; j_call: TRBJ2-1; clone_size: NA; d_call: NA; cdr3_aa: CASSEVRGANEQFF; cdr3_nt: TGTGCCAGCAGTGAAGTCCGGGGGGCGAATGAGCAGTTCTTC
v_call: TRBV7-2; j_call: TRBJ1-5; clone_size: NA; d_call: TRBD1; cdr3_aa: CASSPRGPGQPQHF; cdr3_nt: TGTGCCAGCAGCCCCAGGGGGCCCGGTCAGCCCCAGCATTTT
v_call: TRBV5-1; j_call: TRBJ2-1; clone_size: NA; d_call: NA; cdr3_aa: CASSFGGQGKVEQFF; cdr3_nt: TGCGCCAGCAGCTTTGGTGGGCAGGGGAAGGTTGAGCAGTTCTTC
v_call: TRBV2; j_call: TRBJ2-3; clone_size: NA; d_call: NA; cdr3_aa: CASRLGVEDTQYF; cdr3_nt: TGTGCCAGCCGCCTTGGGGTGGAAGATACGCAGTATTTT
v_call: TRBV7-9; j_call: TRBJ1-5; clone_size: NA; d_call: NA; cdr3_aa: CASSSGLGQPQHF; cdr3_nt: TGTGCCAGCAGCTCCGGCCTGGGACAGCCCCAGCATTTT
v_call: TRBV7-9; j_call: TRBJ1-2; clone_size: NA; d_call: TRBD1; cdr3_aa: CASSLQDRVHGYTF; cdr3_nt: TGTGCCAGCAGCTTACAGGACAGGGTTCATGGCTACACCTTC
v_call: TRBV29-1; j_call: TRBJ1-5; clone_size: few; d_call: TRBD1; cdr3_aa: CSVGQGNQPQHF; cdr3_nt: TGCAGCGTGGGACAGGGAAATCAGCCCCAGCATTTT
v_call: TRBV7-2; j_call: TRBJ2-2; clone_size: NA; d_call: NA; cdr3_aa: CASSLEVASALTGELFF; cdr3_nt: TGTGCCAGCAGCTTAGAAGTGGCTAGCGCACTCACCGGGGAGCTGTTTTTT
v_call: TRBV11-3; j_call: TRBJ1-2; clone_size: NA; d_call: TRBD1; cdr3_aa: CASSFPGQGHGYTF; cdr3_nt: TGTGCCAGCAGCTTCCCGGGACAGGGACATGGCTACACCTTC
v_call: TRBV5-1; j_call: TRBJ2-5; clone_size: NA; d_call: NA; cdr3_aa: CASSYSFAGQETQYF; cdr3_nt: TGCGCCAGCAGCTATAGTTTTGCAGGTCAAGAGACCCAGTACTTC
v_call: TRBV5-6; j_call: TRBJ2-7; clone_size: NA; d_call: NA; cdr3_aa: CASKPFGGREQYF; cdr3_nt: TGTGCCAGCAAACCGTTCGGGGGGCGCGAGCAGTACTTC
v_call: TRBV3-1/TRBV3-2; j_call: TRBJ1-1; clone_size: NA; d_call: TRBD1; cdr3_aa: CASSQATGGGGLNTEAFF; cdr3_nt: TGTGCCAGCAGCCAGGCTACAGGGGGCGGTGGTTTGAACACTGAAGCTTTCTTT
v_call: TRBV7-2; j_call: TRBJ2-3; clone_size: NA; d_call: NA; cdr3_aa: CASSYGRTYTDTQYF; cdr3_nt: TGTGCCAGCAGCTACGGACGGACCTACACAGATACGCAGTATTTT
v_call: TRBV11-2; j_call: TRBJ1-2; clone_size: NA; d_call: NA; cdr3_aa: CASSSPGWGAYGYTF; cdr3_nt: TGTGCCAGCAGCTCCCCTGGGTGGGGGGCCTATGGCTACACCTTC
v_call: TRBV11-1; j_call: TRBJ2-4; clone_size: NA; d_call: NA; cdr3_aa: CASSFGLAGNIQYF; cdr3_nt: TGTGCCAGCAGCTTCGGGCTAGCTGGAAACATTCAGTACTTC
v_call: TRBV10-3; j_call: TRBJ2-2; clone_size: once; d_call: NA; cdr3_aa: CAISGTNRVPGELFF; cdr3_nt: TGTGCCATCAGTGGTACAAACAGGGTCCCCGGGGAGCTGTTTTTT
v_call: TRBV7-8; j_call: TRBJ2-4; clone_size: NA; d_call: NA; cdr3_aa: CASSLRDTIQYF; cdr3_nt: TGTGCCAGCAGCCTCCGGGACACTATTCAGTACTTC
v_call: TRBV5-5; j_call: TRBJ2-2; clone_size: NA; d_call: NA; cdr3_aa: CASSLGPQGGAGELFF; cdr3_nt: TGTGCCAGCAGCTTGGGACCACAGGGTGGGGCCGGGGAGCTGTTTTTT
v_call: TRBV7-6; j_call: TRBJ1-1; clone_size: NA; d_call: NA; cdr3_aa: CASSSLAQTEAFF; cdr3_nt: TGTGCCAGCAGCTCCCTCGCGCAAACTGAAGCTTTCTTT
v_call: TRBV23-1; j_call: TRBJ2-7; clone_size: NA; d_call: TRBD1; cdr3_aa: CASSQSTGGNEQYF; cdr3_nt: TGCGCCAGCAGTCAATCAACAGGGGGCAACGAGCAGTACTTC
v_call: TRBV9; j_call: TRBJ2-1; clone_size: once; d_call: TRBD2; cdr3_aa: CASSVGLAGGPEQFF; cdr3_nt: TGTGCCAGCAGCGTAGGGCTAGCGGGGGGGCCTGAGCAGTTCTTC
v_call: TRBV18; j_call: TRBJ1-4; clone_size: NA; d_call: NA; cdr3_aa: CASSRGNEKLFF; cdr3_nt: TGTGCCAGCTCACGAGGCAATGAAAAACTGTTTTTT
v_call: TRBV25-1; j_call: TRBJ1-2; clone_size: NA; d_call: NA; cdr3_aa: CASSVQGRRGYTF; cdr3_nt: TGTGCCAGCAGTGTCCAGGGGCGCCGTGGCTACACCTTC
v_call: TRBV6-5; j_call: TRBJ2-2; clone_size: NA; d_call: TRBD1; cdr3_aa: CASSYYGRGPPGELFF; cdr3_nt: TGTGCCAGCAGTTATTACGGCAGGGGGCCACCCGGGGAGCTGTTTTTT
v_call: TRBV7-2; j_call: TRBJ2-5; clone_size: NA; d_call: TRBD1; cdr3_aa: CASSPRTGQWETQYF; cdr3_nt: TGTGCCAGCAGCCCCCGGACAGGGCAATGGGAGACCCAGTACTTC